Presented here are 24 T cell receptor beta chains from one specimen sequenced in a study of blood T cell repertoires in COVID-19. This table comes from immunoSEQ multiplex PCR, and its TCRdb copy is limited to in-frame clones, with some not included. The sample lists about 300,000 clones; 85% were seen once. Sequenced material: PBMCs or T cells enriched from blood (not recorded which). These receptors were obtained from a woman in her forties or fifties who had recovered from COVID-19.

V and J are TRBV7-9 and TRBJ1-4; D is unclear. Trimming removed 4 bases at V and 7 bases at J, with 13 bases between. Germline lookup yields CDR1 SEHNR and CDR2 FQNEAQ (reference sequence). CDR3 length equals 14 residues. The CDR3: CASSSSGVGEKLFF. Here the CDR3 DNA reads TGTGCCAGCAGCTCCTCCGGGGTGGGTGAAAAACTGTTTTTT.

CDR3 nucleotides: TGTGCCAGTAGTGCGGGGGGGGAGACCCAGTACTTC. Its protein is CASSAGGETQYF. This sequence joins TRBV19 and TRBJ2-5; 9 nucleotides match TRBD2. J was trimmed by 5 bases and V by 5 bases; bases with no gene match: 0. Germline loops: CDR1 LNHDA, CDR2 SQIVND (reference sequence). The CDR3 runs 12 residues.

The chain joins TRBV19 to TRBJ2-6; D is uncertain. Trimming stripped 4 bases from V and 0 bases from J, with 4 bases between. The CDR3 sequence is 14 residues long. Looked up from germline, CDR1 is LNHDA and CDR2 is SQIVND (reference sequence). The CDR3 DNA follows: TGTGCCAGTAGTACCCACTCTGGGGCCAACGTCCTGACTTTC. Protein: CASSTHSGANVLTF. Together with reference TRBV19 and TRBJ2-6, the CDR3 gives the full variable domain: DGGITQSPKYLFRKEGQNVTLSCEQNLNHDAMYWYRQDPGQGLRLIYYSQIVNDFQKGDIAEGYSVSREKKESFPLTVTSAQKNPTAFYLCASSTHSGANVLTFGAGSRLTVL.

CDR3 residues: CASSPGGYTEAFF. CDR3 nucleotide sequence: TGTGCCAGCAGCCCAGGGGGCTACACTGAAGCTTTCTTT. The rearrangement uses TRBV12-3 or TRBV12-4 and TRBJ1-1; 8 bases fit TRBD1. This CDR3 has 13 residues. V shed 6 bases, J shed 3 bases, and the junction held 3 bases outside the gene matches.

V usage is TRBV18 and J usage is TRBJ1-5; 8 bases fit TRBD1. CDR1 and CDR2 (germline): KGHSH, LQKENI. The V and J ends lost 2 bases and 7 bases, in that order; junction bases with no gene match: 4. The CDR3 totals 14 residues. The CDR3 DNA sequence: TGTGCCAGCTCACCAGACAGGGGACAGCAGCCCCAGCATTTT. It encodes CASSPDRGQQPQHF.

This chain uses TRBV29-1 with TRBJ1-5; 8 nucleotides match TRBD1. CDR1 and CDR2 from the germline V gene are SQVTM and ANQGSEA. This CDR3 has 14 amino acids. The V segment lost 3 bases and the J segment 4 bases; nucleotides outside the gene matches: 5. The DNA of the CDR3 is TGCAGCGTTGAGGGGGGACAGGTTAATCAGCCCCAGCATTTT. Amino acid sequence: CSVEGGQVNQPQHF. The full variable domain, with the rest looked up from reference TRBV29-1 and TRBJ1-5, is SAVISQKPSRDICQRGTSLTIQCQVDSQVTMMFWYRQQPGQSLTLIATANQGSEATYESGFVIDKFPISRPNLTFSTLTVSNMSPEDSSIYLCSVEGGQVNQPQHFGDGTRLSIL.

The CDR3 sequence is CASSQVWDRAYEQYF. The CDR3 bases are TGCGCCAGCAGCCAAGTCTGGGACAGGGCCTACGAGCAGTACTTC. V is TRBV4-3 and J is TRBJ2-7; 9 nucleotides agree with TRBD1. The V gene's germline CDR1 is LGHNA and CDR2 YSLEER. Germline trimming cut 1 base from V and 2 bases from J; bases unmatched to any gene: 3. The CDR3 is 15 residues long.

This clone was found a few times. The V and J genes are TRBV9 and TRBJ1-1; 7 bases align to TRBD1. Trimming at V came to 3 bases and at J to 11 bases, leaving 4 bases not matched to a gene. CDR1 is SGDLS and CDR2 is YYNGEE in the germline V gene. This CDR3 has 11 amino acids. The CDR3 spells CASSAGQAAFF. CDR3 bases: TGTGCCAGCAGCGCCGGACAGGCGGCTTTCTTT.

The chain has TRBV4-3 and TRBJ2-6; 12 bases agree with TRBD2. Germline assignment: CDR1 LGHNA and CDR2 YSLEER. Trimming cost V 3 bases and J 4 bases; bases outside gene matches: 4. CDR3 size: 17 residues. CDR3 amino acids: CASSQGLAGSGANVLTF. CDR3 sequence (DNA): TGCGCCAGCAGCCAGGGACTAGCGGGTTCAGGGGCCAACGTCCTGACTTTC.

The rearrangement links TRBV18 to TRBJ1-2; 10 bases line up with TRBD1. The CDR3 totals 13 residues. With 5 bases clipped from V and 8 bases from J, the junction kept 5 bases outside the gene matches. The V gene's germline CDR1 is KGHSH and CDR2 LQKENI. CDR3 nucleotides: TGTGCCAGCTCAGAAGGACAGGGGGACGGCTACACCTTC. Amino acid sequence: CASSEGQGDGYTF.

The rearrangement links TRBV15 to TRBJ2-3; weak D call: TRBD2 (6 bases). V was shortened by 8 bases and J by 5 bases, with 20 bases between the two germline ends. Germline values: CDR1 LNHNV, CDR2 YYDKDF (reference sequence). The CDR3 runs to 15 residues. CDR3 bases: TGTGCCACCGGTCCTGCTACGGGAGCGGTAGATACGCAGTATTTT. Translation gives CATGPATGAVDTQYF.

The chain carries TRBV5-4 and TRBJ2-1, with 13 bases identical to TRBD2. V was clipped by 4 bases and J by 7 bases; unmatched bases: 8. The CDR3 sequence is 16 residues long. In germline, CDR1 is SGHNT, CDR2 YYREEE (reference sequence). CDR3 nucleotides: TGTGCCAGCAGCCCAACTAGCGGGAGGGGTGAGAATGAGCAGTTCTTC. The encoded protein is CASSPTSGRGENEQFF.

CDR3 nucleotide sequence: TGTGCCAGCAGCTTAGCTACAGCTATCAATGAAAAACTGTTTTTT. It codes for CASSLATAINEKLFF. The V and J genes are TRBV11-2 and TRBJ1-4, with D hard to call. Germline assignment: CDR1 SGHAT and CDR2 FQNNGV. The CDR3 has 15 residues. Trimming removed 1 base from V and 5 bases from J, with 11 bases in between.

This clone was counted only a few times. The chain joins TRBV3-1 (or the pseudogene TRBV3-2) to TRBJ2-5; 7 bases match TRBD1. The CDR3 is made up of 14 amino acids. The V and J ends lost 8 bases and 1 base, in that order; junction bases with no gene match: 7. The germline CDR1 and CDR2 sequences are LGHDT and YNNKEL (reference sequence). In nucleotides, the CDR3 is TGTGCCAGCGCGAACAGGGGACCCCAAGAGACCCAGTACTTC. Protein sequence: CASANRGPQETQYF.

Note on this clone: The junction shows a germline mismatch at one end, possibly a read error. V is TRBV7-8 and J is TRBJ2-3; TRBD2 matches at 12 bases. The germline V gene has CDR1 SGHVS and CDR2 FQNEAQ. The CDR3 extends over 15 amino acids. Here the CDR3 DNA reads TGTGCCAGCAGCCTAGCGGGAGGGCCCTCAGATACGCAGTATTTT. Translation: CASSLAGGPSDTQYF.

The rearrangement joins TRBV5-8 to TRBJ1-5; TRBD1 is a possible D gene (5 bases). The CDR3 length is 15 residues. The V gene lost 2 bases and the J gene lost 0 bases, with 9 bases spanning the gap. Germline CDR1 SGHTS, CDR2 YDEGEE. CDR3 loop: CASSFWGVSNQPQHF. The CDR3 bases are TGTGCCAGCAGCTTCTGGGGGGTTAGCAATCAGCCCCAGCATTTT.

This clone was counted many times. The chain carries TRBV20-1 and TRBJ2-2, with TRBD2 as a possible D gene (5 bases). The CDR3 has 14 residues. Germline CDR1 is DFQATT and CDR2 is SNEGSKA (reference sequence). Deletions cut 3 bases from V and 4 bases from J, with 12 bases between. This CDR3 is CSASPGRVTGELFF. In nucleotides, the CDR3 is TGCAGTGCTAGTCCCGGGCGGGTCACCGGGGAGCTGTTTTTT.

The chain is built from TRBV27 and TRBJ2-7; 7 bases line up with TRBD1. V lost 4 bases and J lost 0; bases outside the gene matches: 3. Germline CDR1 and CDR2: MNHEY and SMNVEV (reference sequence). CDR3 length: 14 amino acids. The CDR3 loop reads CASSSTGSSYEQYF. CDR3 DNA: TGTGCCAGCAGTTCGACAGGGAGCTCCTACGAGCAGTACTTC.

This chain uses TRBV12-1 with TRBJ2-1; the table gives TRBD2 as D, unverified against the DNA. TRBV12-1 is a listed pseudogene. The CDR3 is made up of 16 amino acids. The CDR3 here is CASSPAVGGVYNEQFF. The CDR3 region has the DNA TGTGCCAGCAGCCCCGCAGTCGGGGGGGTATACAATGAGCAGTTCTTC.

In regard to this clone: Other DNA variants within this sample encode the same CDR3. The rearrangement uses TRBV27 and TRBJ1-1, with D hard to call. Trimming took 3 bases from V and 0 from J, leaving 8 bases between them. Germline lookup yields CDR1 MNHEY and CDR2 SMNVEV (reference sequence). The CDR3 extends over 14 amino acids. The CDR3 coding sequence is TGTGCCAGCAGTTTTCGGGGTTTGAACACTGAAGCTTTCTTT. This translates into CASSFRGLNTEAFF.

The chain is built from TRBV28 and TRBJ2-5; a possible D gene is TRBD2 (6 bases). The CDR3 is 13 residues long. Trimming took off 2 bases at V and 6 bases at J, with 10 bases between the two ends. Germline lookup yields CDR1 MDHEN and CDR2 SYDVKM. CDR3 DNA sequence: TGTGCCAGCAGTTTAGGAGGGGCCAAGACCCAGTACTTC. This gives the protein CASSLGGAKTQYF. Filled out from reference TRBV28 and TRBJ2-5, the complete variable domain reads DVKVTQSSRYLVKRTGEKVFLECVQDMDHENMFWYRQDPGLGLRLIYFSYDVKMKEKGDIPEGYSVSREKKERFSLILESASTNQTSMYLCASSLGGAKTQYFGPGTRLLVL.

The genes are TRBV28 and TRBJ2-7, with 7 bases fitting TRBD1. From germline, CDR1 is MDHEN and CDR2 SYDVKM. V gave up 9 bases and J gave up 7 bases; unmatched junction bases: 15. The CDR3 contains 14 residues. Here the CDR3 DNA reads TGTGCCAGTAAACCGGGACAGCACCTCCGGGAGCAGTACTTC. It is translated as CASKPGQHLREQYF. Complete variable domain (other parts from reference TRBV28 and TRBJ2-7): DVKVTQSSRYLVKRTGEKVFLECVQDMDHENMFWYRQDPGLGLRLIYFSYDVKMKEKGDIPEGYSVSREKKERFSLILESASTNQTSMYLCASKPGQHLREQYFGPGTRLTVT.

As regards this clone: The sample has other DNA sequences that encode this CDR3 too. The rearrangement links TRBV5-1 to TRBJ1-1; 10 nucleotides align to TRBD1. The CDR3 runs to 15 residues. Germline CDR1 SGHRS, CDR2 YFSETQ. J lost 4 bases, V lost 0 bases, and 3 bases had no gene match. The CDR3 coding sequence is TGCGCCAGCAGCTTGGGACAGGGGGCGGCCACTGAAGCTTTCTTT. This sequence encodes CASSLGQGAATEAFF.

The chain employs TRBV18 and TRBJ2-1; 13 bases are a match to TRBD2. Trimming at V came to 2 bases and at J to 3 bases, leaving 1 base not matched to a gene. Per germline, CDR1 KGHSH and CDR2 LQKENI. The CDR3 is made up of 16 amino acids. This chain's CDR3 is CASSPGTSGNYNEQFF. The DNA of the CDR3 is TGTGCCAGCTCACCAGGGACTAGCGGGAACTACAATGAGCAGTTCTTC. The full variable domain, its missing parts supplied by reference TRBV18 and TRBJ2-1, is NAGVMQNPRHLVRRRGQEARLRCSPMKGHSHVYWYRQLPEEGLKFMVYLQKENIIDESGMPKERFSAEFPKEGPSILRIQQVVRGDSAAYFCASSPGTSGNYNEQFFGPGTRLTVL.